The clone carrying this TCR beta chain came up a few times. What it binds is unknown. This sample is part of a study of T cell repertoires in cytomegalovirus infection. The study, taken as a whole, reports: The ex vivo response showed dominance by HLA-C-restricted CMV-specific TCR beta clonotypes.

TCRdb independently ran MiXCR on the reads; one entry per CDR3 protein. The data contain under 350,000 distinct CDR3 sequences, about 20% of them singletons. This specimen was cultured PBMCs, taken from culture after CMV antigen stimulation. The receptor comes from a human donor in good health (CMV status not recorded). Some clones in this sample may be carry-over from other donors' samples.

The chain's CDR3 is CASTYQLAGETGGELFF. The CDR3 bases are TGTGCCAGCACCTACCAACTAGCGGGAGAAACTGGCGGGGAGCTGTTTTTT. The rearrangement joins TRBV7-9 to TRBJ2-2, with 11 bases that match TRBD2. The germline CDR1 and CDR2 sequences are SEHNR and FQNEAQ (reference sequence). CDR3 length: 17 residues. J lost 7 bases, V lost 7 bases, and 14 bases had no gene match. Based on the CDR3 plus reference TRBV7-9 and TRBJ2-2, the full variable domain is DTGVSQNPRHKITKRGQNVTFRCDPISEHNRLYWYRQTLGQGPEFLTYFQNEAQLEKSRLLSDRFSAERPKGSFSTLEIQRTEQGDSAMYLCASTYQLAGETGGELFFGEGSRLTVL.